What follows is one T cell receptor (beta chain) and its context. Germline CDR1 reads MNHNS; CDR2 reads SASEGT. Trimming stripped 3 bases from V and 1 base from J, with 6 bases between. The CDR3 runs to 13 residues. The source of the sample is a study of blood T cell repertoires in COVID-19. Background on the study: COVID-19 samples from acute and convalescent phases originated in the United States, Italy and Spain.

Original processing notes: Amplification with reference gene primers provided the estimates of nucleated cell counts. Using immunoSEQ multiplex PCR, the repertoire was profiled, and TCRdb retains in-frame clones only, with some absent. V and J calls and clone size are copied from that table; D and trimming were computed from the DNA. This sample yields some 64,000 clones, of which almost 85% are seen a single time; 15% to 20% belongs to the top ten. The Seattle patients joined while their infection was active and were tracked longitudinally afterward. What was sequenced was peripheral blood. The chain employs TRBV6-1 and TRBJ1-1, with D unresolved. The source is a man in his fifties or sixties with COVID-19, enrolled during active disease. The CDR3 DNA sequence: TGTGCCAGCAGTGACGAGAGGAACACTGAAGCTTTCTTT. This encodes CASSDERNTEAFF.